The clone carrying this T cell receptor (beta chain) occurred many times. One entry per CDR3 protein, called by TCRdb with MiXCR from the 5' RACE reads. The sample lists more than 70,000 distinct CDR3 sequences; 9.5% to 13% were seen once. As for time point: longitudinal time-point 1 (baseline). CDR3 size: 13 residues. The V and J ends lost 6 bases and 0 bases, in that order; junction bases with no gene match: 4. Germline CDR1 is SQVTM and CDR2 is ANQGSEA. The data belong to a study of neurological immune-mediated disorders. The TCR was taken from a man aged 25 to 40 in good health. The chain couples TRBV29-1 to TRBJ2-7, with TRBD1 matching 8 bases. Specimen: PBMCs. In DNA, the CDR3 is TGCAGCGTCGGGACAGGAAGCTCCTACGAGCAGTACTTC. Its protein product is CSVGTGSSYEQYF.